This record covers a single T cell receptor beta chain. As yet, its antigen is unknown. All the patients suffered relapse after autologous stem cell transplantation, and brentuximab vedotin exposure differed. The sample belongs to a study of PD-1 blockade in classical Hodgkin lymphoma. Study context: Patients received nivolumab 3 mg/kg intravenously every 2 weeks. The study, taken as a whole, reports: Undefined causes, possibly disease activity or prior therapy, underlie the repertoire differences. CD8+ TCR diversity did not rise significantly by C4D1, unlike CD4+.

Libraries were prepared by immunoSEQ multiplex PCR; TCRdb keeps only in-frame clonotypes and omits some of them. The table records about 84,000 clones, approximately 91% of them present only once. The sequencing used peripheral blood mononuclear cells (PBMCs), collected at baseline. The clonotype originates from a human donor with classical Hodgkin lymphoma.

CDR3 in amino acids: CASSLGLVSDTQYF. The DNA of the CDR3 is TGTGCCAGCAGCTTGGGACTAGTCTCAGATACGCAGTATTTT. This chain links TRBV5-6 with TRBJ2-3; D may be TRBD2 (6 bases). Trimming cost V 0 bases and J 4 bases, with 9 bases left between them. Per germline, CDR1 SGHDT and CDR2 YYEEEE. The CDR3 extends over 14 amino acids.